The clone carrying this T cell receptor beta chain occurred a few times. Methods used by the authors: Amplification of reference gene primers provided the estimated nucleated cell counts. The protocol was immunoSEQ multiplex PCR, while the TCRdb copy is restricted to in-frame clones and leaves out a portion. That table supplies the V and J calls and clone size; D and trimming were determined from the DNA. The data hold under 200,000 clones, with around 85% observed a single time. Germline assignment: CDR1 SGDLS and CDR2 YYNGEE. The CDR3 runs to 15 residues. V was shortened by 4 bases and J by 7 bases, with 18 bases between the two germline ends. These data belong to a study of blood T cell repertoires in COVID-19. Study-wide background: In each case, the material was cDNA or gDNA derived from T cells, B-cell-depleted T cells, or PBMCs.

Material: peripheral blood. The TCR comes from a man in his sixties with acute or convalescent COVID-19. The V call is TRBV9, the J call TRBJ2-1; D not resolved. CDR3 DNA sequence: TGTGCCAGCAGCCCTCGACGCCCCCCCGGGAATGAGCAGTTCTTC. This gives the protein CASSPRRPPGNEQFF.